Listed below are T cell receptor beta chains from one sample, sequenced in a study of Ad26.COV2.S vaccination and SARS-CoV-2 variants. Only in-frame clones appear in the TCRdb table, and some are missing; sequencing was by immunoSEQ multiplex PCR. This table holds a few hundred thousand clones, approximately 87% found once. The starting material was peripheral blood, obtained in a trial of Ad26.COV2.S vaccine versus placebo. These receptors all come from a person aged 18-60 years who received the Ad26.COV2.S COVID-19 vaccine or a placebo. Both conserved end residues are part of each CDR3. D genes are given only for firm matches. Size is stated for part of the rows, as once, few or many counts, or as a class when the clone is expanded.

V gene,clone size,J gene,D gene,CDR3 protein,CDR3 DNA
TRBV6-5,.,TRBJ1-6,.,CASSLTPYQGSPLHF,TGTGCCAGCAGTTTAACCCCGTACCAAGGGTCACCCCTCCACTTT
TRBV5-6,.,TRBJ2-2,.,CASRGRRTGELFF,TGTGCCAGCAGGGGAAGGAGAACCGGGGAGCTGTTTTTT
TRBV24-1,once,TRBJ2-5,.,CATSDSSRPGETQYF,TGTGCCACCAGTGACTCCTCAAGACCCGGGGAGACCCAGTACTTC
TRBV7-2,.,TRBJ2-3,TRBD2,CASSWLAGGETDTQYF,TGTGCCAGCAGCTGGCTAGCGGGGGGGGAAACAGATACGCAGTATTTT
TRBV2,.,TRBJ1-5,TRBD1,CASRDRGPSNQPQHF,TGTGCCAGCAGGGACAGGGGCCCTAGCAATCAGCCCCAGCATTTT
TRBV7-2,.,TRBJ1-3,.,CASSFDSSGLSGNTIYF,TGTGCCAGCAGCTTCGATTCCTCAGGACTCTCTGGAAACACCATATATTTT
TRBV6-5,.,TRBJ2-7,.,CASDRSNYEQYF,TGTGCCAGCGATAGGTCGAACTACGAGCAGTACTTC
TRBV4-1,.,TRBJ2-3,.,CASSPGQSTDTQYF,TGCGCCAGCAGCCCCGGACAGAGCACAGATACGCAGTATTTT
TRBV14,few,TRBJ2-1,.,CASSPIKSSLHEQFF,TGTGCCAGCAGCCCAATAAAATCCTCCCTTCATGAGCAGTTCTTC
TRBV6-2/TRBV6-3,.,TRBJ2-7,TRBD2,CASSYTGTSGETYEQYF,TGTGCCAGCAGTTACACCGGGACTAGCGGGGAAACCTACGAGCAGTACTTC
TRBV18,once,TRBJ2-5,.,CASSQYGREETQYF,TGTGCCAGCTCACAATACGGCAGGGAAGAGACCCAGTACTTC
TRBV11-2,.,TRBJ1-4,TRBD1,CASSGLRGRREKLFF,TGTGCCAGCAGCGGACTCAGGGGGCGACGTGAAAAACTGTTTTTT
TRBV5-6,.,TRBJ2-4,TRBD2,CASSKRGGENIQYF,TGTGCCAGCAGCAAACGGGGGGGCGAAAACATTCAGTACTTC
TRBV11-3,.,TRBJ2-3,TRBD2,CASSLGSSGEADTQYF,TGTGCCAGCAGCCTGGGGTCTAGCGGGGAAGCAGATACGCAGTATTTT
TRBV5-1,once,TRBJ2-5,.,CASSLDKGLQPETQYF,TGCGCCAGCAGCTTGGACAAGGGACTCCAGCCGGAGACCCAGTACTTC
TRBV12-3/TRBV12-4,once,TRBJ2-7,TRBD1,CASSLGTGEQYF,TGTGCCAGCAGTTTAGGGACAGGGGAGCAGTACTTC
TRBV6-5,.,TRBJ2-1,.,CASSIDSASYNEQFF,TGTGCCAGCAGCATAGACAGCGCCTCCTACAATGAGCAGTTCTTC
TRBV3-1/TRBV3-2,.,TRBJ2-7,.,CASSQANPTSSYEQYF,TGTGCCAGCAGCCAGGCGAACCCCACCAGCTCCTACGAGCAGTACTTC
TRBV3-1/TRBV3-2,.,TRBJ1-2,TRBD1,CASSQTGDDYGYTF,TGTGCCAGCAGCCAGACAGGGGACGACTATGGCTACACCTTC
TRBV3-1/TRBV3-2,.,TRBJ1-6,TRBD1,CASRGQGAGSPLHF,TGTGCCAGCAGGGGACAGGGGGCGGGTTCACCCCTCCACTTT
TRBV5-1,.,TRBJ2-5,TRBD1,CASSPYRQGLSETQYF,TGCGCCAGCAGCCCGTATCGACAGGGGTTATCAGAGACCCAGTACTTC
TRBV4-1,once,TRBJ1-3,.,CASSQGSRGGESGNTIYF,TGCGCCAGCAGCCAAGGGAGTAGGGGCGGAGAATCTGGAAACACCATATATTTT
TRBV24-1,.,TRBJ1-5,.,CATSDSDLGPFRNQPQHF,TGTGCCACCAGTGATTCAGATCTGGGGCCGTTTCGGAATCAGCCCCAGCATTTT
TRBV25-1,.,TRBJ1-1,TRBD1,CASSALRGTATEAFF,TGTGCCAGCAGTGCCCTCAGGGGGACAGCCACTGAAGCTTTCTTT
TRBV24-1,.,TRBJ2-2,.,CATTGRPNTGELFF,TGTGCCACCACCGGCAGACCGAACACCGGGGAGCTGTTTTTT
TRBV19,.,TRBJ2-3,.,CASSPPADTQYF,TGTGCCAGTAGTCCCCCAGCAGATACGCAGTATTTT